These 15 T cell receptor beta chains originate from one sample sequenced in a study of blood T cell repertoires in COVID-19. The assay was immunoSEQ multiplex PCR, and TCRdb's table has in-frame clones only and misses some. The sample lists more than 300,000 clones, roughly nine tenths occurring once. The specimen sequenced was PBMCs or T cells enriched from blood (not recorded which). These receptors originate from a middle-aged woman who had been exposed to COVID-19.

The rearrangement links TRBV11-3 to TRBJ1-3; 9 nucleotides align to TRBD1. J lost 4 bases, V lost 4 bases, and 5 bases had no gene match. The CDR3 is made up of 15 amino acids. CDR1 is SGHNT, CDR2 YENEEA, per germline. CDR3 DNA sequence: TGTGCCAGCAGCTGGGACAGGGTAAAAGGAAACACCATATATTTT. This gives the protein CASSWDRVKGNTIYF.

The V gene is TRBV13, the J gene TRBJ1-2; no clear D gene. Germline V gene data show CDR1 as PRHDT and CDR2 as FYEKMQ (reference sequence). With 5 bases removed from V and 4 bases from J, the gap between germline ends came to 8 bases. This CDR3 region has 12 residues. This CDR3 is CASSPMSYGYTF. The CDR3 nucleotides are TGTGCCAGCAGCCCTATGAGCTATGGCTACACCTTC.

The V and J genes are TRBV7-2 and TRBJ1-5, with 11 bases lining up with TRBD1. With V trimmed by 5 bases and J by 2 bases, 14 bases remained unmatched. Germline assignment: CDR1 SGHTA and CDR2 FQGNSA. This CDR3 spans 19 amino acids. CDR3 sequence reads: CASSPYRDRGNMGNQPQHF. CDR3 coding DNA: TGTGCCAGCAGCCCGTACCGGGACAGGGGGAATATGGGCAATCAGCCCCAGCATTTT.

The gene calls are TRBV2 and TRBJ1-3, with TRBD1 identical over 8 bases. CDR3 length equals 13 residues. Germline loops: CDR1 SNHLY, CDR2 FYNNEI. J lost 4 bases, V lost 8 bases, and 4 bases had no gene match. The CDR3 reads CASGRDRGNTIYF. Here the CDR3 DNA reads TGTGCCAGCGGGAGGGACAGGGGAAACACCATATATTTT.

The V and J genes are TRBV2 and TRBJ1-1, with D possibly matching TRBD1 (6 bases). CDR3 length equals 14 residues. The V end was cut by 0 bases, the J end by 3 bases, with 8 bases between. CDR1 is SNHLY and CDR2 is FYNNEI in the germline V gene. The chain's CDR3 is CASSEAGGYTEAFF. In nucleotides, the CDR3 is TGTGCCAGCAGTGAAGCAGGGGGTTACACTGAAGCTTTCTTT.

This sequence joins TRBV2 and TRBJ2-7, with TRBD2 identical over 7 bases. J gave up 0 bases and V 3 bases, and 8 bases lay outside the gene matches. This CDR3 contains 16 residues. The germline CDR1 and CDR2 sequences are SNHLY and FYNNEI. The CDR3 here is CASSEKVAGISYEQYF. The CDR3 DNA follows: TGTGCCAGCAGTGAGAAAGTAGCGGGTATCTCCTACGAGCAGTACTTC.

This clone was detected only once. The chain links TRBV4-2 to TRBJ2-1; the match to TRBD1 covers 10 bases. This CDR3 contains 19 residues. After removal of 0 bases from V and 8 bases from J, the junction contained 16 bases not matched to a gene. Germline V gene data show CDR1 as LGHNA and CDR2 as YNFKEQ. As DNA, the CDR3 is TGTGCCAGCAGCCAAGAGCAGTCAGGCGGGGACAGGGGATACCATGAGCAGTTCTTC. Translated, it gives CASSQEQSGGDRGYHEQFF.

The chain combines TRBV4-3 with TRBJ1-1, with 7 bases lining up with TRBD1. V lost 4 bases and J lost 2; bases outside the gene matches: 10. The CDR3 runs to 16 residues. CDR1 and CDR2 (germline): LGHNA, YSLEER. The CDR3 DNA reads TGCGCCAGCAGCCCTGCGGGACAGAGGACTAACACTGAAGCTTTCTTT. Translating it yields CASSPAGQRTNTEAFF.

V and J are TRBV5-1 and TRBJ2-2; D is undetermined. The germline V gene has CDR1 SGHRS and CDR2 YFSETQ. V lost 0 bases and J 8 bases, leaving 14 bases between the germline ends. This CDR3 is built from 15 residues. This chain's CDR3 is CASSLARTESGELFF. The CDR3 nucleotides read TGCGCCAGCAGCTTGGCCCGCACAGAAAGTGGGGAGCTGTTTTTT.

This chain connects TRBV2 to TRBJ1-5, with TRBD1 matching over 7 bases. Looked up from germline, CDR1 is SNHLY and CDR2 is FYNNEI. This CDR3 is 16 amino acids long. V gave up 2 bases and J gave up 0 bases; unmatched junction bases: 4. The CDR3 nucleotides read TGTGCCAGCAGTGAAAGAGGGGGCAGTAGCAATCAGCCCCAGCATTTT. Its protein product is CASSERGGSSNQPQHF.

The chain carries TRBV7-2 and TRBJ1-1; 9 bases match TRBD1. Trimming cost V 2 bases and J 6 bases; bases outside gene matches: 4. Germline lookup yields CDR1 SGHTA and CDR2 FQGNSA. This CDR3 has 14 amino acids. The CDR3 DNA reads TGTGCCAGCAGCTTAACAGGGGGCATGGCTGAAGCTTTCTTT. As protein: CASSLTGGMAEAFF.

The chain joins TRBV21-1 to TRBJ1-1; the D segment call TRBD1 is taken from the table without a DNA check. TRBV21-1 is a pseudogene locus. The CDR3 totals 15 residues. The CDR3 DNA reads TGTGCCAGCAGCACGCAAAGAGGGGACAGTCCAGAAGCTTTCTTT. This codes for CASSTQRGDSPEAFF.

V and J are TRBV16 and TRBJ2-7; 9 bases map to TRBD1. Trimming took 3 bases from V and 5 from J; bases not matched to a gene: 8. Per germline, CDR1 KGHSY and CDR2 FQNENV. The CDR3 extends over 15 amino acids. This CDR3 is CASSQSGTGSHEQYF. Written as DNA, the CDR3 is TGTGCCAGCAGCCAGTCCGGGACAGGGAGCCACGAGCAGTACTTC.

V usage is TRBV19 and J usage is TRBJ1-1; the D is unclear. The germline V gene has CDR1 LNHDA and CDR2 SQIVND (reference sequence). This CDR3 spans 10 amino acids. Between the trimmed V and J ends, which lost 9 bases and 4 bases, there was a span of 6 bases. As DNA, the CDR3 is TGTGCCAGAGGGAGCACTGAAGCTTTCTTT. Amino acid sequence: CARGSTEAFF.

This rearrangement joins TRBV7-9 to TRBJ1-2; D is perhaps TRBD1 (6 bases). Germline assignment: CDR1 SEHNR and CDR2 FQNEAQ (reference sequence). The CDR3 is made up of 15 amino acids. V lost 4 bases and J lost 5, with 17 bases in between. CDR3 amino acids: CASSSASTGYYGYTF. In nucleotides, the CDR3 is TGTGCCAGCAGCTCGGCGTCGACAGGCTATTATGGCTACACCTTC.